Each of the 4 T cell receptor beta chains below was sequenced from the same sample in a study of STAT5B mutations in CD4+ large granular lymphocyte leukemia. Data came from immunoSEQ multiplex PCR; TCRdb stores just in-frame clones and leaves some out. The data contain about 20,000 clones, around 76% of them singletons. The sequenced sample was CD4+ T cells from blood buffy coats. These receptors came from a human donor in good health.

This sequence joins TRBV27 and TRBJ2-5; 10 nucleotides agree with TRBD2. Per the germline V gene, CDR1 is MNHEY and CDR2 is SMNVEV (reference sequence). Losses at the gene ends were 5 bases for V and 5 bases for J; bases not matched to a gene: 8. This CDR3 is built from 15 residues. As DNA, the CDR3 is TGTGCCAGCAGTCTGATAGCGGGGGGAGCGGAGACCCAGTACTTC. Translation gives CASSLIAGGAETQYF.

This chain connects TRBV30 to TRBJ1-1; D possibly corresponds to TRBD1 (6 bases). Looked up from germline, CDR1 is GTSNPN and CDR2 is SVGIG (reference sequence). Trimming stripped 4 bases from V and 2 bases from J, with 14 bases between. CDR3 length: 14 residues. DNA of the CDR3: TGTGCCTGGATCAGACAGGCTCTAAACACTGAAGCTTTCTTT. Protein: CAWIRQALNTEAFF.

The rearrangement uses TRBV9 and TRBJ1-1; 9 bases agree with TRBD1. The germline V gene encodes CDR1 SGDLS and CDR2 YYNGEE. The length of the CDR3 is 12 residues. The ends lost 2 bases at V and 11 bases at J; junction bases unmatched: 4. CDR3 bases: TGTGCCAGCAGCGTTGACAGGGGGAATGCTTTCTTT. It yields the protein CASSVDRGNAFF.

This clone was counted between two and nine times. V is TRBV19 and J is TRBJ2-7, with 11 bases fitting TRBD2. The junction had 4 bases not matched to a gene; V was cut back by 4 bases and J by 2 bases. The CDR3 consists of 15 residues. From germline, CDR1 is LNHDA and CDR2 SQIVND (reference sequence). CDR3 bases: TGTGCCAGTAGTACGCTACTAGCGGGGGCCTACGAGCAGTACTTC. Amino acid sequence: CASSTLLAGAYEQYF.